This TCR beta chain emerged from a study of human T cells and chemical hapten exposure. Time point specified: patch test 2, 6 weeks after DPC sensitization. Noted treatment: therapeutic diphenylcyclopropenone sensitization with weekly scalp DPC. TCRdb processed the RACE reads anew with MiXCR; each CDR3 protein has one entry. The top ten clones hold around 7.3% of a sample with some 71,000 distinct CDR3 sequences, about a tenth of them seen once. CDR1 and CDR2 from the germline V gene are LNHDA and SQIVND (reference sequence). V lost 8 bases and J lost 0, with 11 bases in between. This CDR3 spans 14 amino acids.

The material was whole blood, obtained in connection with sensitization to the hapten diphenylcyclopropenone (DPC). The J gene is TRBJ2-4, the V gene TRBV19, with D possibly being TRBD1 (6 bases). The TCR comes from a woman in her 50s with alopecia areata. Some clones in this sample may be carry-over from other donors' samples. This CDR3 is CASSDSLAKNIQYF. The CDR3 DNA follows: TGTGCCAGTTCGGACAGTTTAGCCAAAAACATTCAGTACTTC.